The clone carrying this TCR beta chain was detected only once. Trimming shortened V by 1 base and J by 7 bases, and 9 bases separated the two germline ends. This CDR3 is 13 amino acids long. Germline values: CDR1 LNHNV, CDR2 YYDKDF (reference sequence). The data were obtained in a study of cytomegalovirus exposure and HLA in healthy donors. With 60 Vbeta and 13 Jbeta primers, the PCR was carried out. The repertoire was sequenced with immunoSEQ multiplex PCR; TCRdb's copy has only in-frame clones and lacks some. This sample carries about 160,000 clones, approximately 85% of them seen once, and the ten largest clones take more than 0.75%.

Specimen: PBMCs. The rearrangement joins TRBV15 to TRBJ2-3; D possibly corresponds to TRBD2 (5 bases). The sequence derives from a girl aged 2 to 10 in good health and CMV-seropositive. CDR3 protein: CATSRGELYTQYF. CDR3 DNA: TGTGCCACCAGCAGAGGGGAGCTTTATACGCAGTATTTT.